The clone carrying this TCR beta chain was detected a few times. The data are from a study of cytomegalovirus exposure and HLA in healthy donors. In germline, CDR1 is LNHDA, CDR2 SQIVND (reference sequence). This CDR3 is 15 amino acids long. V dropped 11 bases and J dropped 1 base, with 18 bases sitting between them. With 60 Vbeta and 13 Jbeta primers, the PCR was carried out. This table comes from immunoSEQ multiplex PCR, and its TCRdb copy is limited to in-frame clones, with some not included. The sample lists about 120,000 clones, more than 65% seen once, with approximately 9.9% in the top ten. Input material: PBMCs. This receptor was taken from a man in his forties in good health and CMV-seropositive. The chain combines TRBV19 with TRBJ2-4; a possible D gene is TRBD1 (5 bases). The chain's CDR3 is CASMSRVGAKNIQYF. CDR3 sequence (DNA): TGTGCCTCCATGAGCAGGGTCGGGGCCAAAAACATTCAGTACTTC.